These 8 T cell receptor beta chains share one sample of origin, sequenced in a study of T-cell reconstitution after alpha-beta-depleted transplantation in children. Unique molecular identifiers were incorporated when the TCRbeta library was constructed. TCRdb reprocessed the PCR reads with MiXCR, giving one entry per CDR3 protein. The table includes about 110,000 distinct CDR3 sequences, 10% detected once. This material consisted of PBMCs from the stem cell graft donor, taken from the stem cell graft. Receptor source: a human donor who donated a stem cell graft to a child with acute lymphoblastic leukemia.

Regarding this clonotype: The junction and the germline gene differ at one end; a read error may be behind it. This chain joins TRBV4-1 and TRBJ2-1; D ambiguous. Germline V gene sequence: CDR1 MGHRA, CDR2 YSYEKL. The CDR3 sequence is 15 residues long. The CDR3, as DNA: TGCGCCAGCAGACAAGGCCCAGGATGGTACAATGAGCAGTTCTTC. Its translation is CASRQGPGWYNEQFF.

In its sample, this clonotype was seen many times. The chain has TRBV2 and TRBJ1-5; tentatively, D is TRBD1 (5 bases). The V gene lost 1 base and the J gene lost 0 bases, with 7 bases spanning the gap. Germline CDR1 is SNHLY and CDR2 is FYNNEI. CDR3 length equals 15 residues. The CDR3 sequence is CASSEGGFSNQPQHF. The CDR3 DNA follows: TGTGCCAGCAGTGAAGGGGGCTTTAGCAATCAGCCCCAGCATTTT.

This clonotype has ten or more counts. The rearrangement links TRBV5-4 to TRBJ2-5, with D perhaps given as TRBD1 or TRBD2 (6 bases each). V lost 3 bases and J 5 bases, leaving 8 bases between the germline ends. CDR1 is SGHNT, CDR2 YYREEE, per germline (reference sequence). The CDR3 runs to 12 residues. The CDR3 here is CASSWRGETQYF. The CDR3 DNA follows: TGTGCCAGCAGCTGGAGGGGGGAGACCCAGTACTTC.

At least ten counts were recorded for this clonotype. The chain has TRBV7-2 and TRBJ1-5, with TRBD1 identical over 7 bases. The CDR3 has 15 amino acids. Germline V lookup: CDR1 SGHTA, CDR2 FQGNSA. V was clipped by 2 bases and J by 2 bases; unmatched bases: 3. Written as DNA, the CDR3 is TGTGCCAGCAGCTTAAACAGGGGCGGCAATCAGCCCCAGCATTTT. Translated, it gives CASSLNRGGNQPQHF. Using reference TRBV7-2 and TRBJ1-5 for the parts outside the CDR3, the full variable domain is GAGVSQSPSNKVTEKGKDVELRCDPISGHTALYWYRQSLGQGLEFLIYFQGNSAPDKSGLPSDRFSAERTGGSVSTLTIQRTQQEDSAVYLCASSLNRGGNQPQHFGDGTRLSIL.

There are many counts of this clonotype. The chain couples TRBV18 to TRBJ2-1; D might be TRBD1 (6 bases). The CDR3 runs 14 residues. Trimming removed 2 bases at V and 6 bases at J, with 11 bases between. Germline V CDR1 and CDR2: KGHSH, LQKENI. In nucleotides, the CDR3 is TGTGCCAGCTCACCAAGGGGGTCCCTCAATGAGCAGTTCTTC. The encoded protein is CASSPRGSLNEQFF. Supplemented by reference TRBV18 and TRBJ2-1, the full variable domain reads NAGVMQNPRHLVRRRGQEARLRCSPMKGHSHVYWYRQLPEEGLKFMVYLQKENIIDESGMPKERFSAEFPKEGPSILRIQQVVRGDSAAYFCASSPRGSLNEQFFGPGTRLTVL.

This clonotype appeared many times. The V call is TRBV15, the J call TRBJ1-1, with D perhaps matching TRBD1 (6 bases). Between the trimmed V and J ends, which lost 0 bases and 4 bases, there was a span of 15 bases. The CDR3 has 16 amino acids. Germline CDR1 and CDR2: LNHNV and YYDKDF (reference sequence). CDR3 region: CATSREFGGRPTEAFF. The CDR3 DNA reads TGTGCCACCAGCAGAGAATTTGGGGGCCGCCCCACTGAAGCTTTCTTT.

This clonotype was found many times. The chain joins TRBV6-2 or TRBV6-3 to TRBJ2-7; D remains ambiguous. This CDR3 has 15 residues. CDR1 and CDR2 from the germline V gene are MNHEY and SVGEGT. The germline V and J ends were trimmed by 0 bases and 3 bases, with 12 bases remaining between them. In DNA form, the CDR3 reads TGTGCCAGCAGTTACTCGATCAGGTCCCTCTACGAGCAGTACTTC. Encoded protein: CASSYSIRSLYEQYF.

This clonotype was picked up many times. The chain is built from TRBV5-6 and TRBJ2-7, with 10 positions matching TRBD1. Unmatched junction bases numbered 11, after V lost 4 bases and J lost 7 bases. CDR1 and CDR2 from the germline V gene are SGHDT and YYEEEE. The CDR3 extends over 15 amino acids. The DNA for the CDR3 is TGTGCCAGCAGCGGAAGGGACAGGGGAGGACGGGAGCAGTACTTC. This translates into CASSGRDRGGREQYF.